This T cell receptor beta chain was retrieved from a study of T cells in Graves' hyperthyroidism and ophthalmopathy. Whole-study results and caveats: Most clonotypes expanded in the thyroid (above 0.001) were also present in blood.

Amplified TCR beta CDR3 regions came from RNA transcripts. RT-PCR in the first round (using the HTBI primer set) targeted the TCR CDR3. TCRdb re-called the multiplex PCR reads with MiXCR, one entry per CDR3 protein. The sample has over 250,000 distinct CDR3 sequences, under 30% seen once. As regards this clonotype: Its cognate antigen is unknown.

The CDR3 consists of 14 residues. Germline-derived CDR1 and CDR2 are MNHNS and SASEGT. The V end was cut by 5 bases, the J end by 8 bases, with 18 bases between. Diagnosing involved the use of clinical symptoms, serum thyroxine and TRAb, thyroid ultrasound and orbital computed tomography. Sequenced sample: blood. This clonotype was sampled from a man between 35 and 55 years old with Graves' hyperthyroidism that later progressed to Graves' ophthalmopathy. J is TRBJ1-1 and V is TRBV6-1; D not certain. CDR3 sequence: CASSPAYADREAFF. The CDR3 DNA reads TGTGCCAGCAGTCCAGCTTACGCCGACCGGGAAGCTTTCTTT.